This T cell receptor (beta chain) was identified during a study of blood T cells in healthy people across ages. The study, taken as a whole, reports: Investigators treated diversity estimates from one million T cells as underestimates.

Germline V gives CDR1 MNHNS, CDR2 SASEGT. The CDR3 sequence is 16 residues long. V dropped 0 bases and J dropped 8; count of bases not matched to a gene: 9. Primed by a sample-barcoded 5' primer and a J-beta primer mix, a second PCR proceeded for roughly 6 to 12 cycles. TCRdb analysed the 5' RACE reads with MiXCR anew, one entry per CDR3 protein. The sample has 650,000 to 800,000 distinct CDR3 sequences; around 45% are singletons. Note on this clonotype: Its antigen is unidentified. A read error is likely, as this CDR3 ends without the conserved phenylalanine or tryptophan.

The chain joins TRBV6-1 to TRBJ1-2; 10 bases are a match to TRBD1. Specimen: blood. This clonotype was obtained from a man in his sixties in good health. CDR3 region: CASSEALGQGVDGYTL. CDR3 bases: TGTGCCAGCAGTGAAGCGCTAGGACAGGGGGTGGACGGCTACACCTTG.